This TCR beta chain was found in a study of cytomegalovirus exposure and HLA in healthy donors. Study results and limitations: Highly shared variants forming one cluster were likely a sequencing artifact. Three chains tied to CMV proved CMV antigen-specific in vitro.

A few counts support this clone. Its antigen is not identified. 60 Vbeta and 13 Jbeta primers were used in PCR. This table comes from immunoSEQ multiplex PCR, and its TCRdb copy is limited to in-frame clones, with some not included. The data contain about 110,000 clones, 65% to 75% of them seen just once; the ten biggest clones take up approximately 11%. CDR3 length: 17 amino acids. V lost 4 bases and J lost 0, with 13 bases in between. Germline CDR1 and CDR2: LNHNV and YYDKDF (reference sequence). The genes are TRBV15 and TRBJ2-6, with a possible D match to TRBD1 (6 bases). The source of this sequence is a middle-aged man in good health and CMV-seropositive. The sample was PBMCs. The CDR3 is CATSKSLGGSGANVLTF. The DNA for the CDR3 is TGTGCCACCAGCAAATCCTTAGGGGGCTCTGGGGCCAACGTCCTGACTTTC.